This paragraph reports one T cell receptor (beta chain). What it binds is unknown. The sample belongs to a study of cytomegalovirus exposure and HLA in healthy donors. The overall study: It was reported in a later analysis that the same platform had been used for the roughly 130 validation repertoires as for the 666 first-cohort repertoires.

TCRdb's copy holds only in-frame clones and misses some; the assay was immunoSEQ multiplex PCR. The data contain about 160,000 clones, less than 90% of them singletons. This CDR3 spans 15 amino acids. Per germline, CDR1 LNHDA and CDR2 SQIVND (reference sequence). V trimming: 9 bases; J trimming: 2 bases; junction bases outside the gene matches: 8. Findings and limits, study-wide: The tendency of first-cohort TCR clusters to co-occur in the roughly 120 validation repertoires was the finding of a later analysis.

The chain employs TRBV19 and TRBJ2-2; 8 nucleotides match TRBD2. This receptor was taken from a woman under 30 in good health and CMV-seronegative. The sample was PBMCs. The chain's CDR3 is CASRQRGLNTGELFF. The CDR3 coding sequence is TGTGCCAGCAGACAGCGGGGGCTAAACACCGGGGAGCTGTTTTTT.